This passage covers 12 T cell receptor beta chains from one sample sequenced in a study of blood T cell repertoires in COVID-19. The repertoire was sequenced with immunoSEQ multiplex PCR; TCRdb's copy has only in-frame clones and lacks some. This table holds around 200,000 clones, just under 90% found once. The sample comprised PBMCs or T cells enriched from blood (not recorded which). The receptors come from a man aged 30 to 39 who had recovered from COVID-19.

The chain recombines TRBV19 with TRBJ1-5, with D possibly TRBD1 on 5 matching bases. The CDR3 loop spans 14 amino acids. With 3 bases removed from V and 5 bases from J, the gap between germline ends came to 11 bases. CDR1 is LNHDA and CDR2 is SQIVND in the germline V gene (reference sequence). This CDR3 reads CASSMSTAHQPQHF. CDR3 bases: TGTGCCAGTAGTATGTCGACAGCCCATCAGCCCCAGCATTTT.

This clone has more than one count but fewer than ten. Other DNA sequences in this specimen translate into the identical CDR3. The chain uses TRBV5-5 and TRBJ1-2; a weak D match, TRBD1 (5 bases). The CDR3 spans 13 residues. Germline V gene sequence: CDR1 SGHKS, CDR2 YYEKEE (reference sequence). V dropped 0 bases and J dropped 4 bases, with 7 bases sitting between them. This CDR3 reads CASSLAGSYGYTF. The CDR3 DNA reads TGTGCCAGCAGCTTGGCAGGGTCCTATGGCTACACCTTC. Full variable domain (missing parts from reference TRBV5-5 and TRBJ1-2): DAGVTQSPTHLIKTRGQQVTLRCSPISGHKSVSWYQQVLGQGPQFIFQYYEKEERGRGNFPDRFSARQFPNYSSELNVNALLLGDSALYLCASSLAGSYGYTFGSGTRLTVV.

The chain links TRBV10-3 to TRBJ1-2; no clear D gene. This CDR3 comprises 16 residues. Trimming took off 0 bases at V and 4 bases at J, with 15 bases between the two ends. Germline V gives CDR1 ENHRY, CDR2 SYGVKD. The CDR3 DNA reads TGTGCCATCAGTGAGTCTTCACCACGGAGAGGCTATGGCTACACCTTC. It specifies CAISESSPRRGYGYTF.

CDR3 nucleotide sequence: TGTGCCAGCAGGTCAACAGGGACCGGGGAGCTGTTTTTT. It is translated as CASRSTGTGELFF. The V and J genes are TRBV12-3 or TRBV12-4 and TRBJ2-2, with D tentatively TRBD1 (6 bases). Trimming cost V 6 bases and J 5 bases, with 10 bases left between them. The CDR3 is 13 amino acids.

V and J are TRBV29-1 and TRBJ1-1; D unresolved. CDR3 size: 12 residues. V dropped 6 bases and J dropped 5 bases, with 13 bases sitting between them. The germline gives CDR1 SQVTM, CDR2 ANQGSEA. Here the CDR3 DNA reads TGCAGCGTCTCCTTTGGAGGGACTGAAGCTTTCTTT. This gives the protein CSVSFGGTEAFF.

The chain carries TRBV7-9 and TRBJ1-4; 10 nucleotides agree with TRBD1. The germline gives CDR1 SEHNR, CDR2 FQNEAQ (reference sequence). CDR3 size: 15 residues. With V trimmed by 5 bases and J by 4 bases, 4 bases remained unmatched. The CDR3 region is CASSTRDRGNEKLFF. The CDR3 coding sequence is TGTGCCAGCAGCACCCGGGACAGGGGTAATGAAAAACTGTTTTTT.

This clone was picked up one time. The chain joins TRBV19 to TRBJ1-1; a possible D gene is TRBD1 (6 bases). V was trimmed by 10 bases and J by 1 base, leaving 25 bases between them. Germline lookup yields CDR1 LNHDA and CDR2 SQIVND (reference sequence). This CDR3 spans 17 amino acids. CDR3 sequence (DNA): TGTGCCACCGGAATGGGACAATTCCCCTCCCCGAACACTGAAGCTTTCTTT. Its protein is CATGMGQFPSPNTEAFF.

The rearrangement joins TRBV19 to TRBJ2-7; a possible D gene is TRBD2 (5 bases). The V gene's germline CDR1 is LNHDA and CDR2 SQIVND (reference sequence). Deletions cut 5 bases from V and 0 bases from J, with 14 bases between. This CDR3 contains 15 residues. Here the CDR3 reads CASSHGLASSYEQYF. The CDR3 bases are TGTGCCAGTAGTCACGGACTCGCCAGCTCCTACGAGCAGTACTTC.

J is TRBJ1-4 and V is TRBV4-3; no clear D. The CDR3 runs to 17 residues. The germline gives CDR1 LGHNA, CDR2 YSLEER. Trimming removed 0 bases at V and 5 bases at J, with 16 bases between. The CDR3 region is CASSQDVLAGENEKLFF. The CDR3 DNA is TGCGCCAGCAGCCAAGATGTTTTGGCAGGCGAGAATGAAAAACTGTTTTTT.

The chain uses TRBV6-5 and TRBJ2-7; 11 bases are shared with TRBD1. The CDR3 contains 16 residues. J was trimmed by 4 bases and V by 1 base; bases with no gene match: 6. CDR1 is MNHEY and CDR2 is SVGAGI in the germline V gene. Here the CDR3 DNA reads TGTGCCAGCAGTTACTTGACAGGACAGGGGGCGTACGAGCAGTACTTC. This gives the protein CASSYLTGQGAYEQYF.

The chain uses TRBV15 and TRBJ2-7; 8 bases are a match to TRBD2. V shed 1 base, J shed 2 bases, and the junction held 4 bases outside the gene matches. The CDR3 consists of 15 residues. In germline, CDR1 is LNHNV, CDR2 YYDKDF (reference sequence). In DNA form, the CDR3 reads TGTGCCACCAGCAGAGGAGCGGGGGAAACCTACGAGCAGTACTTC. Its protein is CATSRGAGETYEQYF.

The chain couples TRBV5-4 to TRBJ2-4, with D possibly TRBD1 on 6 matching bases. CDR3 length: 16 residues. Germline CDR1 SGHNT, CDR2 YYREEE (reference sequence). V was cut by 6 bases and J by 0 bases, with 16 bases left in between. The CDR3 region has the DNA TGTGCCAGCACCGACGGCCAACAGGGAGCCAAAAACATTCAGTACTTC. Its protein is CASTDGQQGAKNIQYF.